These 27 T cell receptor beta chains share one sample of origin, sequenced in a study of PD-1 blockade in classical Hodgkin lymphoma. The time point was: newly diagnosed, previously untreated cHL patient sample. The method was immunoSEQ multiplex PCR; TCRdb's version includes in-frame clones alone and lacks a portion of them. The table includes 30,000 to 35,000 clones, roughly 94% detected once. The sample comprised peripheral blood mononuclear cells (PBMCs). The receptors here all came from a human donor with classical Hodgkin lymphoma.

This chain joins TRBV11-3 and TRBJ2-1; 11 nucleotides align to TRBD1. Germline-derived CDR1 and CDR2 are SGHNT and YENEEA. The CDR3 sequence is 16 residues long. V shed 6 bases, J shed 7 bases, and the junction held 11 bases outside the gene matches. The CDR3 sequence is CASSYGQGARRNEQFF. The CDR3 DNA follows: TGTGCCAGCAGTTACGGACAGGGGGCTAGGAGAAATGAGCAGTTCTTC.

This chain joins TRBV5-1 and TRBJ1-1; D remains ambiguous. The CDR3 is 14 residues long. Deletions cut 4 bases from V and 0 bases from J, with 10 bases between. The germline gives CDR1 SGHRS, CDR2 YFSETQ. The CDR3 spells CASSSLLMNTEAFF. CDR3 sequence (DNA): TGCGCCAGCAGCAGTTTACTCATGAACACTGAAGCTTTCTTT. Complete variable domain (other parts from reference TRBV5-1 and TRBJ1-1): KAGVTQTPRYLIKTRGQQVTLSCSPISGHRSVSWYQQTPGQGLQFLFEYFSETQRNKGNFPGRFSGRQFSNSRSEMNVSTLELGDSALYLCASSSLLMNTEAFFGQGTRLTVV.

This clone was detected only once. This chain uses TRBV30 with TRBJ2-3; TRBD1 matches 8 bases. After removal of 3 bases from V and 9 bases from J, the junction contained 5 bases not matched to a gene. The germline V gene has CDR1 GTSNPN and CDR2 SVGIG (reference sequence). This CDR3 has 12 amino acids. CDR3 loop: CAWSADRETQYF. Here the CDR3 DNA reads TGTGCCTGGAGCGCGGACAGGGAAACGCAGTATTTT. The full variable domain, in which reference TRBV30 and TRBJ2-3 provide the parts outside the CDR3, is SQTIHQWPATLVQPVGSPLSLECTVEGTSNPNLYWYRQAAGRGLQLLFYSVGIGQISSEVPQNLSASRPQDRQFILSSKKLLLSDSGFYLCAWSADRETQYFGPGTRLTVL.

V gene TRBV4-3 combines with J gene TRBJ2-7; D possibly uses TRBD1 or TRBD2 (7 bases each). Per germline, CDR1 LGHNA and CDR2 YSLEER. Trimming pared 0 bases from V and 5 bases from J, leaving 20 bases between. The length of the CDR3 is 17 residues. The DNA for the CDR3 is TGCGCCAGCAGCCAAGACGGGGGGAGGAGGGGGCTCCACGAGCAGTACTTC. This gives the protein CASSQDGGRRGLHEQYF.

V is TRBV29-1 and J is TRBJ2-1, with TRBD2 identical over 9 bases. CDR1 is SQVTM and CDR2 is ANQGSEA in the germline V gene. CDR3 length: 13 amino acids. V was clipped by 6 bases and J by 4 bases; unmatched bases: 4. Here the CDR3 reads CSVGTSSYNEQFF. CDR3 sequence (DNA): TGCAGCGTCGGGACTAGCAGTTACAATGAGCAGTTCTTC.

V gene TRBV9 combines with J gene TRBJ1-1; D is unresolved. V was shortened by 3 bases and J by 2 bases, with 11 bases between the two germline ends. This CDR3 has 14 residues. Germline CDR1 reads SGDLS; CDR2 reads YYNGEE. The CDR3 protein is CASSAQTVNTEAFF. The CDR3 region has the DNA TGTGCCAGCAGCGCTCAGACGGTAAACACTGAAGCTTTCTTT.

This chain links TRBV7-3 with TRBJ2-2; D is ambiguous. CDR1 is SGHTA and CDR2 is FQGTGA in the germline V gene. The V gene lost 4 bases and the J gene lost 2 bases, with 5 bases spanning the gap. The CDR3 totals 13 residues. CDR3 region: CASSSLNTGELFF. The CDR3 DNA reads TGTGCCAGCAGCTCTCTTAACACCGGGGAGCTGTTTTTT.

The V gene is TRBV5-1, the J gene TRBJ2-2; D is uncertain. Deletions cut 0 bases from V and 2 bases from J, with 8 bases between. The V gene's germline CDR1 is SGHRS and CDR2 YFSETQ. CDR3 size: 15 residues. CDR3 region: CASSLVGSNTGELFF. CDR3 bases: TGCGCCAGCAGCTTGGTCGGCAGTAACACCGGGGAGCTGTTTTTT.

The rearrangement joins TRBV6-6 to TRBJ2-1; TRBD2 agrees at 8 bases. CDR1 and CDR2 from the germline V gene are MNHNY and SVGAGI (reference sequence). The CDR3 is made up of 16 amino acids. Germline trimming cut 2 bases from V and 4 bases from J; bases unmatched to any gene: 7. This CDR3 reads CASSYPTGTSYNEQFF. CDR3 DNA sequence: TGTGCCAGCAGTTACCCTACCGGGACTAGTTACAATGAGCAGTTCTTC.

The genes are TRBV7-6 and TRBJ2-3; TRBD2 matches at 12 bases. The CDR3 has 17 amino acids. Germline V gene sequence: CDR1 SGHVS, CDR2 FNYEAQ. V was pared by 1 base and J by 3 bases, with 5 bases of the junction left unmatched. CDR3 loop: CASSLVPSGRATDTQYF. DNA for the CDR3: TGTGCCAGCAGCTTAGTCCCTAGCGGGAGGGCAACAGATACGCAGTATTTT.

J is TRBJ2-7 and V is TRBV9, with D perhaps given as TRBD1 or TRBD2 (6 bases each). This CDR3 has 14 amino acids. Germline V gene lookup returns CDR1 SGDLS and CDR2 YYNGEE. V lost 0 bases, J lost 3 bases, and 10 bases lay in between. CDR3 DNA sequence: TGTGCCAGCAGCGTAGGACAGGAGGGCTACGAGCAGTACTTC. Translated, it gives CASSVGQEGYEQYF. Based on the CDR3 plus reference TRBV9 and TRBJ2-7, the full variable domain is DSGVTQTPKHLITATGQRVTLRCSPRSGDLSVYWYQQSLDQGLQFLIQYYNGEERAKGNILERFSAQQFPDLHSELNLSSLELGDSALYFCASSVGQEGYEQYFGPGTRLTVT.

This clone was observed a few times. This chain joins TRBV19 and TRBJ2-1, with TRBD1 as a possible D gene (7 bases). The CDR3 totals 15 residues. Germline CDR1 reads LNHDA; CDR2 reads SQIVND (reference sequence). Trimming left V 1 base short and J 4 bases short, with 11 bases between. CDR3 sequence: CASSIGRGQYNEQFF. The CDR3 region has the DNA TGTGCCAGTAGTATAGGGAGGGGGCAATACAATGAGCAGTTCTTC.

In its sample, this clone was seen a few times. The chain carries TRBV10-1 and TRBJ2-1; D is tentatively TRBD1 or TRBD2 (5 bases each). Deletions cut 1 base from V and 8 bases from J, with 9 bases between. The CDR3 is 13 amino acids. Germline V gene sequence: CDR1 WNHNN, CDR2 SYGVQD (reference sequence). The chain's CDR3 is CASSELTADEQFF. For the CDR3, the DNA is TGCGCCAGCAGTGAGTTGACAGCGGATGAGCAGTTCTTC.

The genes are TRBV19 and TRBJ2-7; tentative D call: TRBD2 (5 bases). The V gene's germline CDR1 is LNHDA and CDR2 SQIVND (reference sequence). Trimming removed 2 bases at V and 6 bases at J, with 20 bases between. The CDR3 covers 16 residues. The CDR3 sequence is CASSIRQAAPAGEQYF. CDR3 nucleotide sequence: TGTGCCAGTAGTATACGCCAAGCGGCCCCGGCGGGCGAGCAGTACTTC.

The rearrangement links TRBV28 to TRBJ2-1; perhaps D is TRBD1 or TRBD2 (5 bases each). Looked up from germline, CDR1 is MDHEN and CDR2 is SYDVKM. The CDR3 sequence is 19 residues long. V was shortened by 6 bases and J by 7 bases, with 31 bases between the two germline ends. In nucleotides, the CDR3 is TGTGCCAGCAGCTCCCTAAGGGGTTTGGGGAGTTATGTTTCGAATGAGCAGTTCTTC. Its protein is CASSSLRGLGSYVSNEQFF.

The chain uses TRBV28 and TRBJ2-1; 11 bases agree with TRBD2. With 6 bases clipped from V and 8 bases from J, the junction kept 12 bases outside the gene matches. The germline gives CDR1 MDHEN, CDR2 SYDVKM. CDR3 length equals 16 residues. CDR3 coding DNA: TGTGCCAGCAGAAATAGCGGGGGGGCCACAATTCATGAGCAGTTCTTC. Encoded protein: CASRNSGGATIHEQFF.

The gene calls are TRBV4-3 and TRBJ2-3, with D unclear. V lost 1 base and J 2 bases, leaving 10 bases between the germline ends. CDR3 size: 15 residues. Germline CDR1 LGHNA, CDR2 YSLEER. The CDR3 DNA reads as TGCGCCAGCAGCCAAGTTTACCGTGCCACAGATACGCAGTATTTT. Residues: CASSQVYRATDTQYF.

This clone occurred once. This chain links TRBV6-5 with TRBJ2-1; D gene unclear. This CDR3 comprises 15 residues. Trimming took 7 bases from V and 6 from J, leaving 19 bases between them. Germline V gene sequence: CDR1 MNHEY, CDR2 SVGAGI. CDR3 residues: CASTQGLEARNEQFF. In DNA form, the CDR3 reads TGTGCCAGCACCCAAGGTCTAGAGGCCCGCAATGAGCAGTTCTTC.

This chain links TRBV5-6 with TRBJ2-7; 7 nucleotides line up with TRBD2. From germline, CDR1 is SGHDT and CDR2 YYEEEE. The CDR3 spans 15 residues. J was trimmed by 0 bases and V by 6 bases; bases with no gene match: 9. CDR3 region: CASKRDRVVSYEQYF. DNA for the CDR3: TGTGCCAGCAAGCGGGATCGCGTGGTCTCCTACGAGCAGTACTTC.

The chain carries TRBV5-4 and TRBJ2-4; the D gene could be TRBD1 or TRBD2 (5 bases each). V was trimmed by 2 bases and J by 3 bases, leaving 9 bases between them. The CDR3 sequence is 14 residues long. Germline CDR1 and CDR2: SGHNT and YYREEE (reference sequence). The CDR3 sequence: CASSLEGFKNIQYF. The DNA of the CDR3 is TGTGCCAGCAGCTTAGAGGGGTTCAAAAACATTCAGTACTTC. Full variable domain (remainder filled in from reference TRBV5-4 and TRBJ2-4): ETGVTQSPTHLIKTRGQQVTLRCSSQSGHNTVSWYQQALGQGPQFIFQYYREEENGRGNFPPRFSGLQFPNYSSELNVNALELDDSALYLCASSLEGFKNIQYFGAGTRLSVL.

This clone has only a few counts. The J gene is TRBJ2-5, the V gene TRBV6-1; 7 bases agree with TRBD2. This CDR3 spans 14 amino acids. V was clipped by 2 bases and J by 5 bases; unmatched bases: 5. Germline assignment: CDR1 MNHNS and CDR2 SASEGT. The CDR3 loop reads CASSELGGWETQYF. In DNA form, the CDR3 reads TGTGCCAGCAGTGAATTGGGGGGGTGGGAGACCCAGTACTTC.

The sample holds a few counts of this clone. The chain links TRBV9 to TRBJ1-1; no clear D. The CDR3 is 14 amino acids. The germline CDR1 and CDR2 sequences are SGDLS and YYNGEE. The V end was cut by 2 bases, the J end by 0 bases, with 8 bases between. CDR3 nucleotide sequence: TGTGCCAGCAGCGTCAGCGACATGAACACTGAAGCTTTCTTT. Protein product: CASSVSDMNTEAFF. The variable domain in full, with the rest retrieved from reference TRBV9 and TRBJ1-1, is DSGVTQTPKHLITATGQRVTLRCSPRSGDLSVYWYQQSLDQGLQFLIQYYNGEERAKGNILERFSAQQFPDLHSELNLSSLELGDSALYFCASSVSDMNTEAFFGQGTRLTVV.

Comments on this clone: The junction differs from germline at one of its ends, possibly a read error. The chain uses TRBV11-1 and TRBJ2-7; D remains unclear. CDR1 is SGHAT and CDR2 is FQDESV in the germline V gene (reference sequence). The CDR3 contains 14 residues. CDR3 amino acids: CASGPEPSSYKQYF. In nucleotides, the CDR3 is TGTGCCTCTGGGCCGGAACCCTCCTCCTACAAGCAGTACTTC.

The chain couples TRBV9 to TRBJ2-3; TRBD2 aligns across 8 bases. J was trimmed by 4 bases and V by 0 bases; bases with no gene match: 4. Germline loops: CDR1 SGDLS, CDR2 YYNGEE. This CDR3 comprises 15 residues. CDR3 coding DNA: TGTGCCAGCAGCGTAGGAGCGGGAGAGGCAGATACGCAGTATTTT. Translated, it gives CASSVGAGEADTQYF.

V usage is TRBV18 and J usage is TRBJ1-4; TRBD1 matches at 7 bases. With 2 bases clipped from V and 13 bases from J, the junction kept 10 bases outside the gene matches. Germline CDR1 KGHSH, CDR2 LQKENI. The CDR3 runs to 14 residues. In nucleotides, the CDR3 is TGTGCCAGCTCACCATCGACAGGGACGAGGATACTGTTTTTT. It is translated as CASSPSTGTRILFF.

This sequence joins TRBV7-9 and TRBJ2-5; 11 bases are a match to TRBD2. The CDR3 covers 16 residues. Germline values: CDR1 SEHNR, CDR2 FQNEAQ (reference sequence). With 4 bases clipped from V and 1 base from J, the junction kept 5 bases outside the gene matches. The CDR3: CASSSTSGGLQETQYF. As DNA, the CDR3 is TGTGCCAGCAGCTCAACTAGCGGGGGCCTCCAAGAGACCCAGTACTTC.

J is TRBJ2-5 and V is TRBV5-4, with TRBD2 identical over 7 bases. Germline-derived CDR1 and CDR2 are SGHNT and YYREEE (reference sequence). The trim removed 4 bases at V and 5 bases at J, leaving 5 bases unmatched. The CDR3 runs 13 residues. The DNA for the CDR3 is TGTGCCAGCAGCCGGGGAGGGAGGGAGACCCAGTACTTC. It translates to CASSRGGRETQYF.